Each of the 20 T cell receptor beta chains below was sequenced from the same sample in a study of shared clonotypes between healthy human individuals. Assay used: immunoSEQ multiplex PCR; TCRdb lists only in-frame clones, some missing. The sample holds about 490,000 clones, 79% seen once. The sample consisted of PBMCs. These receptor sequences come from a woman between 40 and 50 years old in good health. Some clones in this sample may be carry-over from other donors' samples.

This clone was detected once. The V call is TRBV28, the J call TRBJ1-2; D is undetermined. V dropped 6 bases and J dropped 6 bases, with 11 bases sitting between them. Germline V gene data show CDR1 as MDHEN and CDR2 as SYDVKM. CDR3 length: 12 residues. CDR3 loop: CASRDLPHGYTF. For the CDR3, the DNA is TGTGCCAGCAGAGACCTTCCCCATGGCTACACCTTC.

The rearrangement links TRBV6-5 to TRBJ1-2, with 7 positions matching TRBD1. The CDR3 spans 15 residues. V lost 5 bases, J lost 4 bases, and 10 bases stayed unmatched. CDR1 and CDR2 (germline): MNHEY, SVGAGI. This CDR3 is CASSPQTRDSYGYTF. In DNA form, the CDR3 reads TGTGCCAGCAGTCCCCAGACCCGGGACAGCTATGGCTACACCTTC.

V gene TRBV7-8 combines with J gene TRBJ2-2, with unresolved D. Trimming cost V 2 bases and J 8 bases, with 3 bases left between them. Per the germline V gene, CDR1 is SGHVS and CDR2 is FQNEAQ. The CDR3 is 11 residues long. In DNA, the CDR3 is TGTGCCAGCAGCTTACAGGGGGAGCTGTTTTTT. Amino acids: CASSLQGELFF.

The V call is TRBV6-5, the J call TRBJ2-3, with 7 bases lining up with TRBD2. The CDR3 has 14 residues. CDR1 is MNHEY, CDR2 SVGAGI, per germline. After removal of 0 bases from V and 6 bases from J, the junction contained 3 bases not matched to a gene. The CDR3 is CASSYSFGRDTQYF. The CDR3 nucleotides read TGTGCCAGCAGTTACTCGTTCGGGAGGGATACGCAGTATTTT.

The chain employs TRBV7-9 and TRBJ1-4; 12 bases match TRBD1. The J segment lost 7 bases and the V segment lost 1 base, leaving 7 bases of the junction unmatched. This CDR3 contains 17 residues. Germline CDR1 SEHNR, CDR2 FQNEAQ (reference sequence). For the CDR3, the DNA is TGTGCCAGCAGCTTAGGGGACAGGGGGCGTCGGGGTGAAAAACTGTTTTTT. It translates to CASSLGDRGRRGEKLFF.

The chain couples TRBV15 to TRBJ2-3; D gene ambiguous. The CDR3 loop spans 13 amino acids. Trimming cost V 0 bases and J 6 bases, with 7 bases left between them. CDR1 is LNHNV and CDR2 is YYDKDF in the germline V gene (reference sequence). CDR3 sequence (DNA): TGTGCCACCAGCAGAGATCTTGATGATACGCAGTATTTT. This codes for CATSRDLDDTQYF.

The V gene is TRBV7-2, the J gene TRBJ2-1, with D possibly being TRBD1 (6 bases). Per the germline V gene, CDR1 is SGHTA and CDR2 is FQGNSA. The CDR3 contains 12 residues. V was trimmed by 4 bases and J by 8 bases, leaving 9 bases between them. The CDR3 reads CASSWNRDEQFF. The CDR3 region has the DNA TGTGCCAGCAGCTGGAACAGGGATGAGCAGTTCTTC.

This clone was picked up a small number of times. The chain joins TRBV5-1 to TRBJ2-5, with TRBD1 matching over 9 bases. From germline, CDR1 is SGHRS and CDR2 YFSETQ. V dropped 3 bases and J dropped 5; count of bases not matched to a gene: 5. This CDR3 contains 14 residues. The CDR3, as DNA: TGCGCCAGCAGCTCCGGGACAGGGCTCGAGACCCAGTACTTC. Translated: CASSSGTGLETQYF.

J is TRBJ1-5 and V is TRBV28; D is perhaps TRBD1 (5 bases). CDR3 length: 12 residues. The ends were cut back, 10 bases at V and 6 bases at J, with 13 bases in the middle. CDR1 and CDR2 (germline): MDHEN, SYDVKM. CDR3 protein: CATSLGGQPQHF. For the CDR3, the DNA is TGTGCCACCTCACTGGGGGGTCAGCCCCAGCATTTT.

The V call is TRBV15, the J call TRBJ2-1; the match to TRBD2 covers 9 bases. The CDR3 covers 15 residues. The germline V gene encodes CDR1 LNHNV and CDR2 YYDKDF (reference sequence). V dropped 6 bases and J dropped 4; count of bases not matched to a gene: 7. The CDR3 here is CATRSNLAGYNEQFF. CDR3 nucleotide sequence: TGTGCCACCAGGAGTAATCTAGCGGGATACAATGAGCAGTTCTTC.

This clone has a single count. The gene calls are TRBV7-9 and TRBJ1-1; 9 bases match TRBD1. After removal of 5 bases from V and 4 bases from J, the junction contained 5 bases not matched to a gene. The CDR3 has 14 amino acids. The germline gives CDR1 SEHNR, CDR2 FQNEAQ (reference sequence). CDR3 protein: CASSLTGGGTEAFF. The CDR3 nucleotides read TGTGCCAGCAGCCTGACAGGGGGGGGCACTGAAGCTTTCTTT.

The V and J genes are TRBV6-1 and TRBJ2-2; TRBD2 might be the D (6 bases). From germline, CDR1 is MNHNS and CDR2 SASEGT. V was trimmed by 0 bases and J by 1 base, leaving 9 bases between them. This CDR3 is built from 16 residues. CDR3 nucleotide sequence: TGTGCCAGCAGTGAAGCTCGGCGGGAGAACACCGGGGAGCTGTTTTTT. Translating gives CASSEARRENTGELFF.

This clone was seen more than once but under ten times. The rearrangement uses TRBV7-5 and TRBJ1-1. TRBV7-5 is annotated as a pseudogene. The CDR3 spans 11 residues. As DNA, the CDR3 is TGTGTCAGAAGCCGGGGCGTTGGAGCGGTCTTT. Translated, it gives CVRSRGVGAVF.

A few counts support this clone. The V and J genes are TRBV4-1 and TRBJ2-7; TRBD1 aligns across 8 bases. Germline CDR1 MGHRA, CDR2 YSYEKL. The CDR3 has 15 amino acids. Germline trimming cut 2 bases from V and 2 bases from J; bases unmatched to any gene: 5. The CDR3 nucleotides read TGCGCCAGCAGCCAAACGCCGGGACAGGCCTACGAGCAGTACTTC. Amino acids: CASSQTPGQAYEQYF.

The V and J genes are TRBV7-8 and TRBJ2-1; 11 nucleotides agree with TRBD2. The CDR3 consists of 15 residues. V dropped 3 bases and J dropped 4; count of bases not matched to a gene: 2. CDR1 SGHVS and CDR2 FQNEAQ come from the germline V gene. The CDR3 DNA follows: TGTGCCAGCAGCTTTACTAGCGGGGGATACAATGAGCAGTTCTTC. Translation: CASSFTSGGYNEQFF.

The gene calls are TRBV7-8 and TRBJ2-2, with D tentatively TRBD1 (6 bases). V dropped 1 base and J dropped 7 bases, with 13 bases sitting between them. CDR1 is SGHVS and CDR2 is FQNEAQ in the germline V gene. The CDR3 length is 15 residues. This CDR3 is CASSLEDSPIGELFF. The DNA for the CDR3 is TGTGCCAGCAGCTTAGAGGACAGTCCGATCGGGGAGCTGTTTTTT.

The V call is TRBV7-8, the J call TRBJ2-5; TRBD1 agrees at 11 bases. Germline V gene lookup returns CDR1 SGHVS and CDR2 FQNEAQ. The V and J ends lost 5 bases and 5 bases, in that order; junction bases with no gene match: 4. CDR3 length: 14 residues. The CDR3 loop is CASSRWDRGETQYF. DNA of the CDR3: TGTGCCAGCAGCCGATGGGACAGGGGGGAGACCCAGTACTTC.

The chain combines TRBV11-1 with TRBJ2-2; the D gene is possibly TRBD2 (6 bases). Deletions cut 5 bases from V and 0 bases from J, with 13 bases between. CDR3 length equals 16 residues. The germline V gene has CDR1 SGHAT and CDR2 FQDESV (reference sequence). The CDR3 DNA follows: TGTGCCAGCAGCCTCTTCCCGGGGGCGAACACCGGGGAGCTGTTTTTT. This sequence encodes CASSLFPGANTGELFF. The full variable domain, completed using reference TRBV11-1 and TRBJ2-2, is EAEVAQSPRYKITEKSQAVAFWCDPISGHATLYWYRQILGQGPELLVQFQDESVVDDSQLPKDRFSAERLKGVDSTLKIQPAELGDSAMYLCASSLFPGANTGELFFGEGSRLTVL.

The V and J genes are TRBV10-3 and TRBJ1-2; D might be TRBD1 (5 bases). This CDR3 is 14 amino acids long. Germline V lookup: CDR1 ENHRY, CDR2 SYGVKD. V lost 2 bases, J lost 5 bases, and 12 bases lay in between. CDR3 in amino acids: CAISEVQGTYGYTF. CDR3 nucleotide sequence: TGTGCCATCAGTGAGGTCCAGGGAACTTATGGCTACACCTTC.

A single count supports this clone. The J gene is TRBJ2-7, the V gene TRBV11-2, with D uncertain. Trimming shortened V by 5 bases and J by 6 bases, and 11 bases separated the two germline ends. The germline V gene encodes CDR1 SGHAT and CDR2 FQNNGV. This CDR3 region has 12 residues. The CDR3: CASSIVMVEQYF. In DNA, the CDR3 is TGTGCCAGCAGCATAGTGATGGTCGAGCAGTACTTC.